This is a list of T cell receptor beta chains from one sample in a study of T cells in tuberculosis. Sequenced by immunoSEQ multiplex PCR; TCRdb stores in-frame clones only, minus some. The sample carries approximately 88,000 clones, roughly 90% recorded once. The material sequenced was CD1b-GMM tetramer-negative cells sorted from PBMCs. Receptors were obtained from an adult woman with latent tuberculosis. The CDR3 runs from the conserved cysteine through the conserved F or W. The D gene is left open where the match is weak. Clone size is given for some rows only: seen once, a few or many times, or a class if the clone is expanded.

cdr3_length	d_call	v_call	j_call	clone_size	cdr3_nt	cdr3_aa
13	TRBD1	TRBV2	TRBJ1-1	.	TGTGCCAGACAACAGGGGAGAGGTACTGAAGCTTTCTTT	CARQQGRGTEAFF
14	TRBD1	TRBV14	TRBJ2-7	.	TGTGCCAGCAGCCAAGACCGACGGGACAGGGGAAAGTACTTC	CASSQDRRDRGKYF
12	.	TRBV27	TRBJ1-5	once	TGTGCCAGCAGTTCCGGGGGTCAGCCCCAGCATTTT	CASSSGGQPQHF
13	.	TRBV19	TRBJ2-4	.	TGTGCCAGTAGCCAGACCAGGGGTGACATTCAGTACTTC	CASSQTRGDIQYF
15	.	TRBV4-2	TRBJ1-2	.	TGTGCCAGCAGCCAGCCCGGGACACCCTTAAATGGCTACACCTTC	CASSQPGTPLNGYTF
16	.	TRBV4-2	TRBJ2-2	.	TGTGCCAGCAGCCGAATCGGGAGTCCGAACACCGGGGAGCTGTTTTTT	CASSRIGSPNTGELFF
14	.	TRBV2	TRBJ1-1	.	TGTGCCAGCAGCCTAGCTGCTAAGAACACTGAAGCTTTCTTT	CASSLAAKNTEAFF
14	TRBD1	TRBV6-5	TRBJ2-7	.	TGTGCCAGCAGTTATGGACAGGATGCCTACGAGCAGTACTTC	CASSYGQDAYEQYF
13	.	TRBV29-1	TRBJ2-1	.	TGCAGCGTTGAAGAGGGCGGGGGCTATGAGCAGTTCTTC	CSVEEGGGYEQFF
14	TRBD1	TRBV5-1	TRBJ2-7	.	TGCGCCAGCAGCTCGGTACAGGGGACCTACGAGCAGTACTTC	CASSSVQGTYEQYF
16	.	TRBV4-3	TRBJ1-6	.	TGCGCCAGCAGCCAAGATATCGGCGGAAATAATTCACCCCTCCACTTT	CASSQDIGGNNSPLHF